This T cell receptor beta chain stems from a study of blood T cell repertoires in COVID-19. Overall study: Acute and convalescent COVID-19 samples came from the United States, Italy and Spain. PBMCs, B-cell-depleted T cells, or T cells provided the cDNA or gDNA that made up the material.

The data were produced by immunoSEQ multiplex PCR, yet TCRdb's version contains in-frame clones alone and is incomplete. The sample holds approximately 45,000 clones; over 75% are singletons and the top ten take approximately 14%. After removal of 3 bases from V and 6 bases from J, the junction contained 9 bases not matched to a gene. The CDR3 consists of 16 residues. CDR1 and CDR2 from the germline V gene are SGHAT and FQDESV (reference sequence). Sequencing was performed on peripheral blood. V usage is TRBV11-1 and J usage is TRBJ2-7, with TRBD1 matching over 12 bases. The sequence was obtained from a human donor in a cohort sampled during active COVID-19. CDR3 coding DNA: TGTGCCAGCAGCTTGACACCGGGACAGGGGGCCTTCGAGCAGTACTTC. Translation gives CASSLTPGQGAFEQYF.